A single sample gave rise to the 12 T cell receptor beta chains below, sequenced in a study of OX40 agonist ivuxolimab in advanced cancers. Sequenced by immunoSEQ multiplex PCR; TCRdb stores in-frame clones only, minus some. Of 55,000 to 75,000 clones in the sample, around 87% were seen once. Sequencing used CD4+ or CD8+ T cells sorted from blood, obtained in a trial of the OX40 agonist ivuxolimab. The receptors here all came from an adult with an advanced solid tumor such as melanoma, head and neck, liver or kidney cancer.

This chain links TRBV30 with TRBJ1-4; D gene unclear. The CDR3 is made up of 14 amino acids. Trimming left V 4 bases short and J 0 bases short, with 9 bases between. CDR1 and CDR2 from the germline V gene are GTSNPN and SVGIG (reference sequence). The CDR3 sequence is CAWTARATNEKLFF. The CDR3 DNA is TGTGCCTGGACAGCCCGTGCAACTAATGAAAAACTGTTTTTT.

This clone was recorded a few times. The chain employs TRBV7-3 and TRBJ2-1; 11 nucleotides align to TRBD2. CDR1 and CDR2 (germline): SGHTA, FQGTGA. V was pared by 5 bases and J by 4 bases, with 4 bases of the junction left unmatched. The CDR3 has 15 residues. CDR3 coding DNA: TGTGCCAGCAGCCAAGGGACTAGCGGATACAATGAGCAGTTCTTC. Translated, it gives CASSQGTSGYNEQFF.

The chain uses TRBV5-1 and TRBJ2-2, with TRBD2 matching 12 bases. This CDR3 contains 15 residues. V trimming: 5 bases; J trimming: 6 bases; junction bases outside the gene matches: 5. CDR1 SGHRS and CDR2 YFSETQ come from the germline V gene. The CDR3 region has the DNA TGCGCCAGCAGGACTAGCGGGAGTAACGCCGGGGAGCTGTTTTTT. This sequence encodes CASRTSGSNAGELFF.

This chain uses TRBV6-1 with TRBJ2-7, with 8 bases identical to TRBD2. Germline CDR1 and CDR2: MNHNS and SASEGT. J gave up 3 bases and V 1 base, and 5 bases lay outside the gene matches. CDR3 size: 15 residues. Here the CDR3 reads CASSEGSGIYYEQYF. CDR3 nucleotide sequence: TGTGCCAGCAGTGAAGGTAGCGGGATTTACTACGAGCAGTACTTC.

The chain couples TRBV10-3 to TRBJ1-1; D may be TRBD1 (6 bases). The CDR3 loop spans 13 amino acids. The V and J ends lost 7 bases and 1 base respectively, with 10 bases between them. The germline V gene encodes CDR1 ENHRY and CDR2 SYGVKD. The CDR3 protein is CAITTDRNTEAFF. The CDR3 DNA sequence: TGTGCCATCACTACGGACAGGAACACTGAAGCTTTCTTT.

The count of this clone is one. The chain has TRBV5-6 and TRBJ2-3, with 14 bases matching TRBD2. Losses at the gene ends were 0 bases for V and 4 bases for J; bases not matched to a gene: 4. Germline V gives CDR1 SGHDT, CDR2 YYEEEE. The CDR3 is 17 residues long. This chain's CDR3 is CASSLAPGLAGADTQYF. In DNA form, the CDR3 reads TGTGCCAGCAGCTTGGCCCCGGGACTAGCGGGAGCAGATACGCAGTATTTT.

The J gene is TRBJ2-4, the V gene TRBV5-1; a weak D match, TRBD2 (6 bases). The CDR3 has 15 residues. Per germline, CDR1 SGHRS and CDR2 YFSETQ. V was cut by 2 bases and J by 5 bases, with 14 bases left in between. The CDR3 region is CASSLGSGSENIQYF. In nucleotides, the CDR3 is TGCGCCAGCAGCTTAGGTAGCGGCTCGGAAAACATTCAGTACTTC.

The chain couples TRBV9 to TRBJ1-1; no reliable D call. Trimming shortened V by 3 bases and J by 0 bases, and 9 bases separated the two germline ends. CDR3 length: 14 amino acids. Germline V gene sequence: CDR1 SGDLS, CDR2 YYNGEE. The CDR3 is CASSARILNTEAFF. As DNA, the CDR3 is TGTGCCAGCAGCGCCAGGATATTGAACACTGAAGCTTTCTTT.

The chain links TRBV7-2 to TRBJ1-5; 9 positions agree with TRBD1. The V and J ends lost 5 bases and 9 bases, in that order; junction bases with no gene match: 11. This CDR3 region has 15 residues. The germline gives CDR1 SGHTA, CDR2 FQGNSA. The CDR3 DNA is TGTGCCAGCAGCCCCCCGGGACAGGGATTGAGGCCCCAGCATTTT. This encodes CASSPPGQGLRPQHF.

The chain employs TRBV5-5 and TRBJ1-3; possible D gene TRBD1, 5 bases. This CDR3 spans 15 amino acids. Germline CDR1 is SGHKS and CDR2 is YYEKEE (reference sequence). V lost 2 bases to trimming and J lost 0 bases, with 9 bases between them. CDR3 in amino acids: CASSLTGGSGNTIYF. The CDR3 DNA reads as TGTGCCAGCAGCTTAACCGGGGGCTCTGGAAACACCATATATTTT. Full variable domain (rest looked up from reference TRBV5-5 and TRBJ1-3): DAGVTQSPTHLIKTRGQQVTLRCSPISGHKSVSWYQQVLGQGPQFIFQYYEKEERGRGNFPDRFSARQFPNYSSELNVNALLLGDSALYLCASSLTGGSGNTIYFGEGSWLTVV.

This clone was seen a single time. V and J are TRBV10-3 and TRBJ2-7, with 10 positions matching TRBD2. The CDR3 extends over 17 amino acids. Germline CDR1 reads ENHRY; CDR2 reads SYGVKD. The trim removed 5 bases at V and 4 bases at J, leaving 14 bases unmatched. DNA of the CDR3: TGTGCCATCAGTCCGAGGCTAGCGGGAGTGGAGTCTTACGAGCAGTACTTC. Translation: CAISPRLAGVESYEQYF.

V usage is TRBV11-3 and J usage is TRBJ2-5, with D hard to call. The V end lost 3 bases, the J end lost 1 base, and 12 bases lay between the germline ends. Germline V gene sequence: CDR1 SGHNT, CDR2 YENEEA. This CDR3 contains 15 residues. The CDR3 loop reads CASSLGGTSQETQYF. CDR3 DNA: TGTGCCAGCAGCTTGGGCGGAACCTCCCAAGAGACCCAGTACTTC. The full variable domain, in which reference TRBV11-3 and TRBJ2-5 provide the parts outside the CDR3, is EAGVVQSPRYKIIEKKQPVAFWCNPISGHNTLYWYLQNLGQGPELLIRYENEEAVDDSQLPKDRFSAERLKGVDSTLKIQPAELGDSAVYLCASSLGGTSQETQYFGPGTRLLVL.